The 26 T cell receptor beta chains below all came from one sample that was sequenced in a study of T-cell memory formation after mild COVID-19. TCRdb passed the 5' RACE reads through MiXCR, listing each CDR3 protein once. In the table there are 300,000 or so distinct CDR3 sequences, around 15% of which are singletons. Sequenced input: PBMCs or a T cell subset sorted from them (not recorded which). Receptors originate from a man aged 18 to 35 who had mild COVID-19 (a few samples of this study predate the infection). Cell type and time point are not known.

The chain is built from TRBV5-1 and TRBJ1-6; perhaps TRBD1 as D (6 bases). Trimming pared 2 bases from V and 10 bases from J, leaving 22 bases between. The CDR3 has 17 residues. From germline, CDR1 is SGHRS and CDR2 YFSETQ. The CDR3 sequence: CASSLESQTGGKSPLHF. The CDR3 bases are TGCGCCAGCAGCTTAGAATCCCAGACAGGTGGGAAATCACCCCTCCACTTT.

CDR3 sequence (DNA): TGTGCCAGCGCTATCACAGGAGACAACACTGAAGCTTTCTTT. This sequence encodes CASAITGDNTEAFF. This sequence joins TRBV2 and TRBJ1-1, with D possibly TRBD1 on 5 matching bases. CDR1 SNHLY and CDR2 FYNNEI come from the germline V gene. The CDR3 covers 14 residues. V lost 8 bases and J 2 bases, leaving 15 bases between the germline ends.

V and J are TRBV9 and TRBJ2-5; no clear D. Germline V gene sequence: CDR1 SGDLS, CDR2 YYNGEE. Trimming cost V 0 bases and J 2 bases, with 5 bases left between them. This CDR3 has 13 residues. The CDR3 DNA reads as TGTGCCAGCAGCGTAGTAGGGCAAGAGACCCAGTACTTC. This codes for CASSVVGQETQYF.

The V gene is TRBV20-1, the J gene TRBJ1-6; no clear D gene. V was shortened by 5 bases and J by 5 bases, with 16 bases between the two germline ends. This CDR3 spans 15 amino acids. Germline V gives CDR1 DFQATT, CDR2 SNEGSKA (reference sequence). CDR3 amino acids: CSAARRTADNSPLHF. CDR3 sequence (DNA): TGCAGTGCTGCTCGGAGGACGGCTGATAATTCACCCCTCCACTTT.

This clonotype has more than one count but fewer than ten. The chain links TRBV20-1 to TRBJ2-3, with D tentatively TRBD2 (6 bases). Trimming shortened V by 6 bases and J by 5 bases, and 15 bases separated the two germline ends. The germline V gene has CDR1 DFQATT and CDR2 SNEGSKA (reference sequence). The CDR3 consists of 13 residues. The CDR3 sequence is CSAEWAGIDTQYF. CDR3 nucleotides: TGCAGTGCCGAGTGGGCGGGAATAGATACGCAGTATTTT.

The rearrangement joins TRBV7-9 to TRBJ2-6; no firm D call. Germline lookup yields CDR1 SEHNR and CDR2 FQNEAQ (reference sequence). Trimming stripped 3 bases from V and 0 bases from J, with 12 bases between. The CDR3 has 17 amino acids. This chain's CDR3 is CASSFSADVSGANVLTF. The CDR3 DNA sequence: TGTGCCAGCAGCTTTAGTGCAGACGTCTCTGGGGCCAACGTCCTGACTTTC.

The chain joins TRBV4-3 to TRBJ2-2, with 7 nucleotides matching TRBD1. V gave up 4 bases and J gave up 3 bases; unmatched junction bases: 8. CDR1 and CDR2 from the germline V gene are LGHNA and YSLEER. The CDR3 covers 16 residues. The chain's CDR3 is CASSRRGGADTGELFF. The CDR3 coding sequence is TGCGCCAGCAGCCGCAGAGGGGGCGCCGACACCGGGGAGCTGTTTTTT.

This clonotype showed up just a few times. V usage is TRBV4-3 and J usage is TRBJ2-7; 9 bases map to TRBD1. After removal of 3 bases from V and 5 bases from J, the junction contained 11 bases not matched to a gene. The CDR3 has 16 amino acids. CDR1 and CDR2 from the germline V gene are LGHNA and YSLEER. CDR3 in amino acids: CASSHQPGTGNHEQYV. DNA for the CDR3: TGCGCCAGCAGCCATCAACCGGGGACAGGGAACCACGAGCAGTACGTC.

This chain links TRBV4-1 with TRBJ1-2; no clear D. Trimming took off 0 bases at V and 9 bases at J, with 8 bases between the two ends. Germline V CDR1 and CDR2: MGHRA, YSYEKL. This CDR3 has 12 amino acids. The CDR3 loop reads CASSQDGRSYTF. CDR3 coding DNA: TGCGCCAGCAGCCAAGATGGCAGGAGCTACACCTTC.

The CDR3 DNA is TGTGCCAGCAGCCTATGGAGCGGATTTAACACTGAAGCTTTCTTT. Its protein is CASSLWSGFNTEAFF. The chain links TRBV5-6 to TRBJ1-1; D gene unclear. The V gene lost 4 bases and the J gene lost 2 bases, with 15 bases spanning the gap. The CDR3 contains 15 residues. CDR1 SGHDT and CDR2 YYEEEE come from the germline V gene. Using reference TRBV5-6 and TRBJ1-1 for the parts outside the CDR3, the full variable domain is DAGVTQSPTHLIKTRGQQVTLRCSPKSGHDTVSWYQQALGQGPQFIFQYYEEEERQRGNFPDRFSGHQFPNYSSELNVNALLLGDSALYLCASSLWSGFNTEAFFGQGTRLTVV.

This chain connects TRBV9 to TRBJ2-7; the match to TRBD1 covers 7 bases. Germline CDR1 is SGDLS and CDR2 is YYNGEE. This CDR3 has 15 amino acids. Trimming at V came to 0 bases and at J to 3 bases, leaving 6 bases not matched to a gene. The CDR3 sequence is CASSVEGQSNYEQYF. The CDR3 DNA sequence: TGTGCCAGCAGCGTAGAGGGACAGTCGAACTACGAGCAGTACTTC.

The gene calls are TRBV12-3 or TRBV12-4 and TRBJ1-2, with 7 bases identical to TRBD1. CDR3 length equals 13 residues. J was trimmed by 8 bases and V by 6 bases; bases with no gene match: 9. CDR3 residues: CASSWGQRSGYTF. The CDR3 nucleotides read TGTGCCAGCAGCTGGGGACAGAGAAGCGGCTACACCTTC.

The table lists this clonotype with many counts. The rearrangement links TRBV12-3 or TRBV12-4 to TRBJ2-7; D ambiguous. The V gene lost 3 bases and the J gene lost 5 bases, with 5 bases spanning the gap. CDR3 length: 11 residues. The CDR3, as DNA: TGTGCCAGCAGTTTTTCCCACGAGCAGTACTTC. This translates into CASSFSHEQYF.

This clonotype was observed at least ten times. V and J are TRBV7-6 and TRBJ2-5; D might be TRBD2 (5 bases). CDR1 is SGHVS and CDR2 is FNYEAQ in the germline V gene. V was trimmed by 5 bases and J by 5 bases, leaving 12 bases between them. This CDR3 contains 13 residues. The CDR3 reads CASSPGSGETQYF. CDR3 DNA sequence: TGTGCCAGCAGCCCGGGGTCTGGGGAGACCCAGTACTTC.

This chain uses TRBV28 with TRBJ2-1, with 12 bases lining up with TRBD2. The germline V gene has CDR1 MDHEN and CDR2 SYDVKM. Trimming cost V 5 bases and J 9 bases; bases outside gene matches: 11. The CDR3 contains 16 residues. The CDR3 is CASSAVLAGGLVEQFF. CDR3 sequence (DNA): TGTGCCAGCAGTGCGGTCCTAGCGGGGGGGCTGGTTGAGCAGTTCTTC.

The chain employs TRBV12-3 or TRBV12-4 and TRBJ2-7; 7 bases are shared with TRBD1. V was pared by 6 bases and J by 5 bases, with 7 bases of the junction left unmatched. This CDR3 has 13 amino acids. CDR3 sequence: CASSLQGPHEQYF. The CDR3 region has the DNA TGTGCCAGCAGCCTACAGGGGCCCCACGAGCAGTACTTC.

In this sample, this clonotype turned up many times. This chain uses TRBV5-5 with TRBJ1-5, with a tentative D call TRBD1 (6 bases). The V and J ends lost 4 bases and 5 bases respectively, with 16 bases between them. Germline lookup yields CDR1 SGHKS and CDR2 YYEKEE (reference sequence). CDR3 length equals 15 residues. CDR3 sequence: CASSPSDRGYQPQHF. DNA of the CDR3: TGTGCCAGCAGCCCATCGGACAGAGGGTATCAGCCCCAGCATTTT.

This clonotype was seen at least ten times. The V gene is TRBV5-1, the J gene TRBJ2-6; TRBD1 might be the D (6 bases). The germline V and J ends were trimmed by 6 bases and 1 base, with 11 bases remaining between them. This CDR3 contains 15 residues. Germline CDR1 is SGHRS and CDR2 is YFSETQ. This chain's CDR3 is CASTHTGSGANVLTF. The DNA of the CDR3 is TGCGCCAGCACCCACACAGGGTCTGGGGCCAACGTCCTGACTTTC. The variable domain in full, completed from reference TRBV5-1 and TRBJ2-6, reads KAGVTQTPRYLIKTRGQQVTLSCSPISGHRSVSWYQQTPGQGLQFLFEYFSETQRNKGNFPGRFSGRQFSNSRSEMNVSTLELGDSALYLCASTHTGSGANVLTFGAGSRLTVL.

The chain combines TRBV30 with TRBJ2-1, with D hard to call. Trimming removed 0 bases at V and 8 bases at J, with 5 bases between. Germline-derived CDR1 and CDR2 are GTSNPN and SVGIG (reference sequence). There are 11 residues in the CDR3. CDR3 in amino acids: CAWSVGDEQFF. The CDR3 DNA sequence: TGTGCCTGGAGTGTGGGCGATGAGCAGTTCTTC.

This sequence joins TRBV6-5 and TRBJ1-3, with D maybe TRBD1 (6 bases). The CDR3 has 16 residues. Looked up from germline, CDR1 is MNHEY and CDR2 is SVGAGI. V was trimmed by 6 bases and J by 3 bases, leaving 18 bases between them. CDR3 sequence reads: CASRPLLRTDGNTIYF. CDR3 DNA: TGTGCCAGCAGACCCCTCCTCCGGACAGATGGAAACACCATATATTTT.

This clonotype was detected only once. The V gene is TRBV10-3, the J gene TRBJ2-5; a possible D gene is TRBD2 (6 bases). Germline V gene sequence: CDR1 ENHRY, CDR2 SYGVKD. V shed 4 bases and J shed 1 base, with 10 bases lying between them. This CDR3 comprises 14 residues. CDR3 in amino acids: CAISVGGPQETQYF. The CDR3 DNA sequence: TGTGCCATCAGTGTGGGGGGTCCCCAAGAGACCCAGTACTTC.

This clonotype was seen a few times. This chain connects TRBV2 to TRBJ2-2, with 12 bases matching TRBD2. The junction had 4 bases not matched to a gene; V was cut back by 0 bases and J by 5 bases. Germline-derived CDR1 and CDR2 are SNHLY and FYNNEI. The CDR3 spans 17 residues. The CDR3 nucleotides are TGTGCCAGCAGTGAAGCGAGACTAGCGGGGGTAACCGGGGAGCTGTTTTTT. Translation gives CASSEARLAGVTGELFF.

This clonotype was counted between two and nine times. The chain joins TRBV11-2 to TRBJ1-2; TRBD1 agrees at 7 bases. This CDR3 is 16 amino acids long. Germline CDR1 reads SGHAT; CDR2 reads FQNNGV. Trimming cost V 3 bases and J 4 bases; bases outside gene matches: 11. The CDR3 region has the DNA TGTGCCAGCAGCTTTGGTGGGAGGGGGCTTCGCTATGGCTACACCTTC. Translated: CASSFGGRGLRYGYTF.

The chain carries TRBV7-2 and TRBJ2-5; D gene ambiguous. The germline CDR1 and CDR2 sequences are SGHTA and FQGNSA. The CDR3 runs to 13 residues. V gave up 5 bases and J gave up 3 bases, with 10 bases separating them. The CDR3 sequence: CASSAGWEETQYF. The DNA of the CDR3 is TGTGCCAGCAGCGCTGGGTGGGAAGAGACCCAGTACTTC.

As to this clonotype: A much more abundant neighbour one base away suggests this may be a read error. The chain is built from TRBV2 and TRBJ1-1; D is undetermined. Trimming left V 2 bases short and J 0 bases short, with 1 base between. From germline, CDR1 is SNHLY and CDR2 FYNNEI. This CDR3 is built from 12 residues. CDR3 in DNA: TGTGCCAGCAGTGAAATGAACACTGAAGCTTTCTTT. Translating it yields CASSEMNTEAFF. Using reference TRBV2 and TRBJ1-1 for the parts outside the CDR3, the full variable domain is EPEVTQTPSHQVTQMGQEVILRCVPISNHLYFYWYRQILGQKVEFLVSFYNNEISEKSEIFDDQFSVERPDGSNFTLKIRSTKLEDSAMYFCASSEMNTEAFFGQGTRLTVV.

The chain uses TRBV6-2 or TRBV6-3 and TRBJ2-3; D gene ambiguous. Deletions cut 4 bases from V and 5 bases from J, with 10 bases between. The CDR3 runs to 13 residues. The V gene's germline CDR1 is MNHEY and CDR2 SVGEGT. The CDR3 spells CASSWALEDTQYF. DNA for the CDR3: TGTGCCAGCAGTTGGGCCCTTGAAGATACGCAGTATTTT.